Following are 19 T cell receptor beta chains from one sample sequenced in a study of blood T cell repertoires in COVID-19. The data were produced by immunoSEQ multiplex PCR, yet TCRdb's version contains in-frame clones alone and is incomplete. The sample gives hundreds of thousands of clones, more than 70% of which show up once; 3.5% to 4.5% is in the top ten. The material sequenced was PBMCs or T cells enriched from blood (not recorded which). Receptors originate from a man aged 25-40 years with acute COVID-19.

This rearrangement joins TRBV3-1 (or the pseudogene TRBV3-2) to TRBJ1-2; 11 nucleotides agree with TRBD1. The CDR3 is 15 amino acids. Trimming cost V 4 bases and J 1 base; bases outside gene matches: 2. Looked up from germline, CDR1 is LGHDT and CDR2 is YNNKEL (reference sequence). CDR3 DNA sequence: TGTGCCAGCAGCCTCGGGACAGGGGGTAACTATGGCTACACCTTC. It encodes CASSLGTGGNYGYTF.

The V call is TRBV2, the J call TRBJ2-1, with 9 bases fitting TRBD1. The CDR3 runs to 15 residues. V dropped 8 bases and J dropped 10; count of bases not matched to a gene: 15. Germline lookup yields CDR1 SNHLY and CDR2 FYNNEI. The CDR3 nucleotides read TGTGCCAGCCTCCCCTCCGGGACAGGGCCTTTCGAGCAGTTCTTC. It yields the protein CASLPSGTGPFEQFF.

CDR3 sequence: CASRKQESFAEAFF. The CDR3 DNA follows: TGTGCCAGCAGGAAACAGGAGTCGTTCGCTGAAGCTTTCTTT. The chain has TRBV6-5 and TRBJ1-1; D is perhaps TRBD1 (5 bases). The CDR3 consists of 14 residues. The ends were cut back, 6 bases at V and 6 bases at J, with 17 bases in the middle. The germline V gene encodes CDR1 MNHEY and CDR2 SVGAGI.

V usage is TRBV10-3 and J usage is TRBJ1-6, with D perhaps TRBD1 (6 bases). V was pared by 3 bases and J by 10 bases, with 13 bases between. CDR1 is ENHRY and CDR2 is SYGVKD in the germline V gene. This CDR3 region has 14 residues. Here the CDR3 reads CAISEGDIGSPLHF. The CDR3 DNA follows: TGTGCCATCAGTGAAGGGGACATCGGGTCACCCCTCCACTTT.

This clone was seen a handful of times. The chain carries TRBV18 and TRBJ2-7; TRBD1 is a possible D gene (5 bases). This CDR3 has 15 residues. V was trimmed by 3 bases and J by 3 bases, leaving 15 bases between them. Germline V gene data show CDR1 as KGHSH and CDR2 as LQKENI. CDR3 bases: TGTGCCAGCTCACCTATGCAACAGGTGAGCTACGAGCAGTACTTC. Translated, it gives CASSPMQQVSYEQYF.

This chain connects TRBV19 to TRBJ2-3; 9 bases map to TRBD1. CDR1 is LNHDA, CDR2 SQIVND, per germline (reference sequence). The CDR3 covers 15 residues. Losses at the gene ends were 6 bases for V and 2 bases for J; bases not matched to a gene: 6. CDR3 amino acids: CASRPRDRDTDTQYF. In nucleotides, the CDR3 is TGTGCCAGTAGACCCCGGGACAGGGACACAGATACGCAGTATTTT. Full variable domain (rest looked up from reference TRBV19 and TRBJ2-3): DGGITQSPKYLFRKEGQNVTLSCEQNLNHDAMYWYRQDPGQGLRLIYYSQIVNDFQKGDIAEGYSVSREKKESFPLTVTSAQKNPTAFYLCASRPRDRDTDTQYFGPGTRLTVL.

This CDR3 reads CASSSGGASYNEQFF. The CDR3 DNA is TGTGCCAGCAGTAGCGGGGGGGCCTCCTACAATGAGCAGTTCTTC. The chain recombines TRBV2 with TRBJ2-1; 10 bases agree with TRBD2. Germline CDR1 SNHLY, CDR2 FYNNEI. The CDR3 is 15 amino acids. J lost 0 bases, V lost 5 bases, and 1 base had no gene match.

This clone has ten or more counts. V gene TRBV27 combines with J gene TRBJ2-7, with 8 bases lining up with TRBD2. Germline assignment: CDR1 MNHEY and CDR2 SMNVEV (reference sequence). The CDR3 runs 15 residues. V was clipped by 3 bases and J by 2 bases; unmatched bases: 6. The CDR3: CASSLSAGAPYEQYF. Here the CDR3 DNA reads TGTGCCAGCAGTTTGTCAGCGGGGGCCCCCTACGAGCAGTACTTC.

The CDR3 spells CASSVVGLAGGDNEQFF. CDR3 nucleotide sequence: TGTGCCAGCAGCGTAGTGGGACTAGCGGGGGGAGACAATGAGCAGTTCTTC. The chain employs TRBV9 and TRBJ2-1; 15 nucleotides match TRBD2. The CDR3 sequence is 17 residues long. Unmatched junction bases numbered 3, after V lost 0 bases and J lost 5 bases. Germline V CDR1 and CDR2: SGDLS, YYNGEE.

This clone has just one count. J is TRBJ1-3 and V is TRBV12-3 or TRBV12-4; D not certain. V was cut by 2 bases and J by 4 bases, with 3 bases left in between. CDR3 length: 12 amino acids. The CDR3 protein is CASSLTGNTIYF. The CDR3 DNA reads as TGTGCCAGCAGTTTAACAGGAAACACCATATATTTT.

The genes are TRBV28 and TRBJ2-1; no firm D call. The V end lost 6 bases, the J end lost 12 bases, and 12 bases lay between the germline ends. Germline assignment: CDR1 MDHEN and CDR2 SYDVKM. This CDR3 contains 11 residues. CDR3 residues: CASSSSYRQFF. CDR3 coding DNA: TGTGCCAGCAGCTCCAGTTATCGGCAGTTCTTC.

This chain links TRBV2 with TRBJ1-3; no definite D call. The V end was cut by 6 bases, the J end by 3 bases, with 15 bases between. CDR1 is SNHLY, CDR2 FYNNEI, per germline. The length of the CDR3 is 15 residues. CDR3 nucleotides: TGTGCCAGCAGGGAGACCCGGGCGGGTGGAAACACCATATATTTT. Its protein product is CASRETRAGGNTIYF.

This clone was observed a single time. The chain has TRBV29-1 and TRBJ1-2; D may be TRBD1 (6 bases). The CDR3 is 16 amino acids. Trimming removed 3 bases from V and 4 bases from J, with 21 bases in between. CDR1 and CDR2 from the germline V gene are SQVTM and ANQGSEA. The CDR3 DNA reads TGCAGCGTTGACCAGACCAGGGGAAAGGGCGTCTATGGCTACACCTTC. This encodes CSVDQTRGKGVYGYTF.

V gene TRBV25-1 combines with J gene TRBJ2-2; no definite D call. Trimming stripped 1 base from V and 7 bases from J, with 7 bases between. This CDR3 has 13 residues. Germline V gene data show CDR1 as MGHDK and CDR2 as SYGVNS. CDR3 in amino acids: CASSEFPGGELFF. CDR3 DNA: TGTGCCAGCAGTGAATTTCCCGGCGGGGAGCTGTTTTTT. The whole variable domain, filled in from reference TRBV25-1 and TRBJ2-2, reads EADIYQTPRYLVIGTGKKITLECSQTMGHDKMYWYQQDPGMELHLIHYSYGVNSTEKGDLSSESTVSRIRTEHFPLTLESARPSHTSQYLCASSEFPGGELFFGEGSRLTVL.

The rearrangement links TRBV2 to TRBJ2-1, with 13 bases fitting TRBD2. The CDR3 has 17 residues. The germline gives CDR1 SNHLY, CDR2 FYNNEI. V gave up 5 bases and J gave up 6 bases; unmatched junction bases: 10. CDR3 bases: TGTGCCAGCAGTATCCTTGGACTAGCGGGGGTCGGCAATGAGCAGTTCTTC. Translation: CASSILGLAGVGNEQFF.

The chain is built from TRBV18 and TRBJ1-5; D might be TRBD1 (5 bases). CDR3 size: 13 residues. V lost 3 bases to trimming and J lost 7 bases, with 10 bases between them. The germline V gene has CDR1 KGHSH and CDR2 LQKENI. CDR3 sequence reads: CASSPGGNQPQHF. The CDR3, as DNA: TGTGCCAGCTCACCCGGGGGTAACCAGCCCCAGCATTTT.

The CDR3 bases are TGTGCCACCAGCAAACCGGGACAGGGCTCCAATGAGCAGTTCTTC. This gives the protein CATSKPGQGSNEQFF. V gene TRBV15 combines with J gene TRBJ2-1, with 9 nucleotides matching TRBD1. With V trimmed by 4 bases and J by 6 bases, 7 bases remained unmatched. Germline-derived CDR1 and CDR2 are LNHNV and YYDKDF (reference sequence). The CDR3 is 15 residues long.

V is TRBV28 and J is TRBJ1-4; unclear D gene. This CDR3 is 16 amino acids long. Trimming took 6 bases from V and 3 from J, leaving 17 bases between them. Germline V CDR1 and CDR2: MDHEN, SYDVKM. The CDR3 here is CASSPSGYGSNEKLFF. CDR3 DNA: TGTGCCAGCAGCCCTAGTGGATATGGATCTAATGAAAAACTGTTTTTT.

This clone was counted only a few times. CDR3 amino acids: CASSVAGGQSNEQFF. CDR3 bases: TGTGCCAGCAGCGTAGCGGGGGGGCAGTCAAATGAGCAGTTCTTC. The chain joins TRBV11-2 to TRBJ2-1; 11 bases are shared with TRBD2. The CDR3 spans 15 residues. Unmatched junction bases numbered 7, after V lost 5 bases and J lost 7 bases. The germline V gene has CDR1 SGHAT and CDR2 FQNNGV.